This entry features one T cell receptor (beta chain) sequence. The data derive from a study of blood T cell repertoires in COVID-19. As for the study in general: The United States, Italy and Spain supplied acute and convalescent COVID-19 samples. Sources were T cells, B-cell-depleted T cells, or PBMCs; the material itself was cDNA or gDNA.

Per the study methods: Amplifying reference gene primers gave estimates of nucleated cell counts. TCRdb's copy holds only in-frame clones and misses some; the assay was immunoSEQ multiplex PCR. The V and J calls and clone size are taken from that table; D and trimming were inferred from the DNA. This sample has approximately 500,000 clones, with around 90% found just once. Seattle-derived patients entered the study during active infection and were followed longitudinally. Per the germline V gene, CDR1 is SGHTA and CDR2 is FQGNSA. This CDR3 has 14 amino acids. Trimming took 6 bases from V and 8 from J, leaving 19 bases between them.

The TCR sequence derives from a woman aged 45 to 65 with COVID-19, enrolled during active disease. The sample was peripheral blood. V gene TRBV7-2 combines with J gene TRBJ1-1, with D possibly matching TRBD1 (6 bases). CDR3 sequence: CASRVTGQSQEAFF. Here the CDR3 DNA reads TGTGCCAGCAGAGTCACCGGACAGTCTCAGGAAGCTTTCTTT.